A single T cell receptor (beta chain) is shown here with its context. Antigen specificity is unknown. The data were taken from a study of shared clonotypes between healthy human individuals. Across the study: CD4 naive cells filled three plates per donor, CD4 memory three, CD8 naive two and CD8 memory one.

The CDR3 loop spans 18 amino acids. V was clipped by 1 base and J by 0 bases, with 14 bases between them. CDR1 is SGDLS, CDR2 YYNGEE, per germline. CD8 cells classed as naive were CD45RO-negative and positively selected for CCR7, excluding terminally differentiated effector memory CD45RA+ cells. General study results and limits: Clonotype sharing among donors was expected to depend on sequencing depth. Enrolling few donors narrowed the genetic and exposure-history diversity that was represented. Some clonotypes were shared by all four sorted-subset donors, while others were not shared. The non-shared ones had lower generation probabilities than the shared ones.

The repertoire was sequenced with immunoSEQ multiplex PCR; TCRdb's copy has only in-frame clones and lacks some. Of millions of clones in the sample, approximately 94% were seen once. The rearrangement uses TRBV9 and TRBJ2-6, with D tentatively TRBD1 (5 bases). This clonotype was sampled from a man between 18 and 35 years old in good health. Some clones in this sample may be carry-over from other donors' samples. Sequencing input: naive CD8+ T cells from PBMCs. The CDR3 loop reads CASSVKSGPSSGANVLTF. The CDR3 DNA reads as TGTGCCAGCAGCGTAAAGTCAGGGCCTAGCTCTGGGGCCAACGTCCTGACTTTC.